This T cell receptor beta chain stems from a study of CD8+ T cells in alopecia areata. Study as a whole: Oral tofacitinib (5 to 10 mg twice daily) was administered to treated patients. Tofacitinib exposure lasted 6 to 18 months, followed by 6 months off drug. Study-wide results and caveats: Tofacitinib did not eliminate many expanded lesional clones from scalp or blood.

Remarks on this clone: What it recognizes is unknown.

The CDR3 runs 15 residues. V lost 5 bases, J lost 4 bases, and 18 bases lay in between. Germline V gene lookup returns CDR1 SEHNR and CDR2 FQNEAQ (reference sequence). Indicated treatment: oral pan-JAK inhibitor, 5-10 mg twice daily. It was cDNA, reverse transcribed from extracted RNA, that served as the sequencing template. TCRdb's table, derived via immunoSEQ multiplex PCR, lists solely in-frame clones and lacks some. The sample consists of about 110,000 clones, 84% of them appearing once. The specimen comprised CD8+ T cells sorted from blood, sampled at week 24, from a patient treated with tofacitinib. The genes are TRBV7-9 and TRBJ2-7, with D perhaps matching TRBD1 (5 bases). This TCR was sampled from a human donor with alopecia areata. The CDR3, as DNA: TGTGCCAGCAGCCCGGGTGGCAGGGCTGAATACGAGCAGTACTTC. This translates into CASSPGGRAEYEQYF. The entire variable domain, with the rest obtained from reference TRBV7-9 and TRBJ2-7, is as follows: DTGVSQNPRHKITKRGQNVTFRCDPISEHNRLYWYRQTLGQGPEFLTYFQNEAQLEKSRLLSDRFSAERPKGSFSTLEIQRTEQGDSAMYLCASSPGGRAEYEQYFGPGTRLTVT.